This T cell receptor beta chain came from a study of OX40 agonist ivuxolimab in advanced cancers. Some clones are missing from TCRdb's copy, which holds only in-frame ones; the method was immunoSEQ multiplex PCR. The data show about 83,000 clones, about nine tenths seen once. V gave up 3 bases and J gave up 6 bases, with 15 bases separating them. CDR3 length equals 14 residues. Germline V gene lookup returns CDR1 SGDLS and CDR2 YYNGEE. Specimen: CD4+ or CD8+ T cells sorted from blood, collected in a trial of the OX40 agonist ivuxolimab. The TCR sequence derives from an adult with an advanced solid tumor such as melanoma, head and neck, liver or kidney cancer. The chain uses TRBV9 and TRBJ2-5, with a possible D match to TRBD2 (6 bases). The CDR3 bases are TGTGCCAGCAGCGCCCCTGCGGGGCCGAAGACCCAGTACTTC. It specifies CASSAPAGPKTQYF. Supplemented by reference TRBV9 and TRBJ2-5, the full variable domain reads DSGVTQTPKHLITATGQRVTLRCSPRSGDLSVYWYQQSLDQGLQFLIQYYNGEERAKGNILERFSAQQFPDLHSELNLSSLELGDSALYFCASSAPAGPKTQYFGPGTRLLVL.